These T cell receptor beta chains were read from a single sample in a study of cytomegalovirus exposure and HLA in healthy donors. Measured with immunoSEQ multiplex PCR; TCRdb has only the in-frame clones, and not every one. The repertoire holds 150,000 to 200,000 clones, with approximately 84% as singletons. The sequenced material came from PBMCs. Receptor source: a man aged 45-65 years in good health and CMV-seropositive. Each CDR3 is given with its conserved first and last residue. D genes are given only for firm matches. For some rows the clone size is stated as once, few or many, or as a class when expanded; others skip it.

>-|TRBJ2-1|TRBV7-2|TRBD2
TGTGCCAGCAGCTTCCCGGGGGGCTACAATGAGCAGTTCTTC
CASSFPGGYNEQFF
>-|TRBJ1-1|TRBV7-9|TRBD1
TGTGCCAGCAGCCCGCGACAGGGGAACGCTGAAGCTTTCTTT
CASSPRQGNAEAFF
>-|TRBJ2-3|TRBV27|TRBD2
TGTGCCAGCAGTTTTAGAAGCGGGGGTTCAGATACGCAGTATTTT
CASSFRSGGSDTQYF
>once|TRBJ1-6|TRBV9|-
TGTGCCAGCAGCGTCGACAGGAATTCACCCCTCCACTTT
CASSVDRNSPLHF
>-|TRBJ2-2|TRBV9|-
TGTGCCAGCAGCACGCGGGGCGCGAACACCGGGGAGCTGTTTTTT
CASSTRGANTGELFF
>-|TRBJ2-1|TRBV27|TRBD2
TGTGCCAGCAGCCTAGGACTAGCGGGGGGAAACAATGAGCAGTTCTTC
CASSLGLAGGNNEQFF
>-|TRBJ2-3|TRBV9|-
TGTGCCAGCAGCGTAGCTACGGGGATTCGGACCACAGATACGCAGTATTTT
CASSVATGIRTTDTQYF
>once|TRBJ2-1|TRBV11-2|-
TGTGCCAGCCGCAACTCGGATATCCCCCTTCGCGGTGAGCAGTTCTTC
CASRNSDIPLRGEQFF
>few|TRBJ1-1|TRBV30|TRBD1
TGTGCCTGGAGTGACAGGGGTGAAGGTTTCTTT
CAWSDRGEGFF
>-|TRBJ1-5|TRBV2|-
TGTGCCAGCAAAGATGAGGGCAATCAGCCCCAGCATTTT
CASKDEGNQPQHF
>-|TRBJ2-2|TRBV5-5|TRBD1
TGTGCCAGCAGCCAGCCAGACAGGGACACCGGGGAGCTGTTTTTT
CASSQPDRDTGELFF
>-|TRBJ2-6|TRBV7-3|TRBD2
TGTGCCAGCAGCTTAATGTTCGGGGGGGCTGGGGCCAACGTCCTGACTTTC
CASSLMFGGAGANVLTF
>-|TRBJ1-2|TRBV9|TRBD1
TGTGCCAGCAGCGCCAACAGGGGACGCGGCTACACCTTC
CASSANRGRGYTF
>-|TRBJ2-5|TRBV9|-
TGTGCCAGCAGCGGCCTATATGGGGGGGAGACCCAGTACTTC
CASSGLYGGETQYF
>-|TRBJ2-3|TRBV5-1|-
TGCGCCAGCAGCCGTAGCGATCCGGGGGCAGATACGCAGTATTTT
CASSRSDPGADTQYF
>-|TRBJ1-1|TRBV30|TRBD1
TGTGCCTGGAGGAAAGACAGGGTGAACACTGAAGCTTTCTTT
CAWRKDRVNTEAFF
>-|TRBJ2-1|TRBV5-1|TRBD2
TGCGCCAGCAGCTTGTGGGGGGGGGACAATGAGCAGTTCTTC
CASSLWGGDNEQFF
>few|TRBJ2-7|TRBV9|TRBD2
TGTGCCAGCAGCGCTACTAGCGGGACATCCGAGCAGTACTTC
CASSATSGTSEQYF
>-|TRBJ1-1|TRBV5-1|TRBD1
TGCGCCAGCAATCAACAGGGGATGAACACTGAAGCTTTCTTT
CASNQQGMNTEAFF
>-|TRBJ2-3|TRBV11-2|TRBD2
TGTGCCAGCAGCCTAAGAGTAGGCGGGGGACTCAGCACAGATACGCAGTATTTT
CASSLRVGGGLSTDTQYF
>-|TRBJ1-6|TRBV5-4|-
TGTGCCAGCAGCCCAAGTGCAGGGTGGGGTTCACCCCTCCACTTT
CASSPSAGWGSPLHF
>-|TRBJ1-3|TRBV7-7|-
TGTGCTAGCAGCCCCGGGGGGAGCTCTGGAAACACCATATATTTT
CASSPGGSSGNTIYF
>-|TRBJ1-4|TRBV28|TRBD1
TGTGCCAGCAGTCCCACCGACAGGGTTAATGAAAAACTGTTTTTT
CASSPTDRVNEKLFF
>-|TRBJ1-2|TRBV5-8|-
TGTGCCAGCACCTGGGAGGTCTGGTATGGCTACACCTTC
CASTWEVWYGYTF
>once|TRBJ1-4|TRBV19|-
TGTGCCAGTAGGGTTGAGGGCAGCGCAACTAATGAAAAACTGTTTTTT
CASRVEGSATNEKLFF
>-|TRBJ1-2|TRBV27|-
TGTGCCGGAGAGGAGAACTATGGCTACACCTTC
CAGEENYGYTF
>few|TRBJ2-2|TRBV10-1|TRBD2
TGCGCCAGCAACAAGCGGGGCGGAGTGAACACCGGGGAGCTGTTTTTT
CASNKRGGVNTGELFF
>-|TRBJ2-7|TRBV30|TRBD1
TGTGCCTGGTGCCGGGACAGGGGCAACGAGCAGTACTTC
CAWCRDRGNEQYF
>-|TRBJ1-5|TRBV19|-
TGTGCCAGTAGCATCCCTTCTTACAGGTCACTCAATCAGCCCCAGCATTTT
CASSIPSYRSLNQPQHF
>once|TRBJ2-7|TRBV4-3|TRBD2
TGCGCCAGCAGCCAAGAGGGGGGGATCTCCTACGAGCAGTACTTC
CASSQEGGISYEQYF
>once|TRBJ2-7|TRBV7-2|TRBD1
TGTGCCAGCAGCTTAGGAGGGACAGGGGGCCGTTACGAGCAGTACTTC
CASSLGGTGGRYEQYF
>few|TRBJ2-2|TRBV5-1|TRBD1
TGCGCCAGCAGCTCCGGACAGGGAAACACCGGGGAGCTGTTTTTT
CASSSGQGNTGELFF
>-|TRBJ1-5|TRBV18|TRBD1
TGTGCCAGCTCACCCGGACAGGATCAGCCCCAGCATTTT
CASSPGQDQPQHF
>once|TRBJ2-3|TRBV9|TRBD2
TGTGCCAGCAGCGTACCCCGGACTAGCGGGAGCACAGATACGCAGTATTTT
CASSVPRTSGSTDTQYF
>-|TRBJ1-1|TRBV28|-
TGTGCCAGCAAGACAGGCAATCCCCCTGAAGCTTTCTTT
CASKTGNPPEAFF
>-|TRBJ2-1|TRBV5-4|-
TGTGCCAGCAGCAGGGCCGGGACTCCAGAGCAGTTCTTC
CASSRAGTPEQFF
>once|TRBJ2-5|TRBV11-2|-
TGTGCCAGCAGCTTAGAAGGGGGTGGGGCCCAGTACTTC
CASSLEGGGAQYF
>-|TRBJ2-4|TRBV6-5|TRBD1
TGTGCCAGCAGCCTTACAGGGGGAGGTTTCATTCAGTACTTC
CASSLTGGGFIQYF
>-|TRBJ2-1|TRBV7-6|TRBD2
TGTGCCCCAGGCCCGGGACTAATGAGGTATGAGCAGTTCTTC
CAPGPGLMRYEQFF
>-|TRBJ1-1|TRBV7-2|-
TGTGCCAGCAGCCCTGGGGCCCAGACGAACACTGAAGCTTTCTTT
CASSPGAQTNTEAFF
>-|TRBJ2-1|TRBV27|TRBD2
TGTGCCAGCAGTTCCTTAGCGGGACTGGCTACAAAGGAGCAGTTCTTC
CASSSLAGLATKEQFF
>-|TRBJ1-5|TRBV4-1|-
TGCGCCAGCAGCCTCACCTTACAAACCGGCAGGGACTACAATCAGCCCCAGCATTTT
CASSLTLQTGRDYNQPQHF
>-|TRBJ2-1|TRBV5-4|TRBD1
TGTGCCAGCAGCCTGGACAGGGGATATGAGCAGTTCTTC
CASSLDRGYEQFF
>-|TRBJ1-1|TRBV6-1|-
TGTGCCAGCAGTGAAACGTCCACAGGGACTGAAGCTTTCTTT
CASSETSTGTEAFF
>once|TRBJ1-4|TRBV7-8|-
TGTGCCAGCAGCCAGGGTAGCAGTGATGAAAAACTGTTTTTT
CASSQGSSDEKLFF
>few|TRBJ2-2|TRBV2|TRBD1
TGTGCCAGCGGAGGGACAGGGGGCCGCACCGGGGAGCTGTTTTTT
CASGGTGGRTGELFF
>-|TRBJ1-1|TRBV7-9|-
TGTGCCAGCAGCTCGGTGACAGCAGAAGCTTTCTTT
CASSSVTAEAFF
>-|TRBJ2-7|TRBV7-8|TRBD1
TGTGCCAGCAGCTTAGCCTACAGGGGAGCCTACGAGCAGTACTTC
CASSLAYRGAYEQYF
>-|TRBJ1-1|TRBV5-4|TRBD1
TGTGCCAGCAACAGACAGGGGAACACTGAAGCTTTCTTT
CASNRQGNTEAFF
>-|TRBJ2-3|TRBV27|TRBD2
TGTGCCAGCAGTTCCGGACTAGCGAAGGCAGATACGCAGTATTTT
CASSSGLAKADTQYF
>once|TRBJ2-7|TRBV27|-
TGTGCCAGCAGTTTATCTCTCTCCTACGAGCAGTACTTC
CASSLSLSYEQYF
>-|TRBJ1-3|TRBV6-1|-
TGTGCCAGCAGTGAAGCAGTCGGCTCTGGAAACACCATATATTTT
CASSEAVGSGNTIYF
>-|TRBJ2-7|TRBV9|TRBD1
TGTGCCAGCAGCGTACTCCCGACAGGGCTCGACGAGCAGTACTTC
CASSVLPTGLDEQYF
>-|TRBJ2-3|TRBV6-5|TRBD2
TGTGCCAGCAGTCTAGCGGGCGAGGGCACAGATACGCAGTATTTT
CASSLAGEGTDTQYF
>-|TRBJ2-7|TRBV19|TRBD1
TGTGCCAGTAGCAAGATACAGGGGGCTGATCCCTACGAGCAGTACTTC
CASSKIQGADPYEQYF
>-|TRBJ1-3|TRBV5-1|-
TGCGCCAGCAGCAGAAGGGCCCGAGGGCTGGGAAACACCATATATTTT
CASSRRARGLGNTIYF
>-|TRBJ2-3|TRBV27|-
TGTGCCAGCAGTTTATCGGCGGGCACAGATACGCAGTATTTT
CASSLSAGTDTQYF
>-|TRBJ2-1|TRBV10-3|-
TGTGCCACCGGTCCGTTCTACAATGAGCAGTTCTTC
CATGPFYNEQFF
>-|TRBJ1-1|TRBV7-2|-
TGTGCCAGCAGCTTATTGGGGCAGGGCGCTTTCTTT
CASSLLGQGAFF